The clone carrying this T cell receptor beta chain appeared many times. The data were taken from a study of early T cells in non-severe SARS-CoV-2 infection. TCRdb re-analysed the 5' RACE reads in MiXCR, keeping a single row per CDR3 protein. The table records about 40,000 distinct CDR3 sequences, over 3.5% of them present only once. This CDR3 has 15 residues. V was pared by 0 bases and J by 9 bases, with 10 bases of the junction left unmatched. The germline CDR1 and CDR2 sequences are LGHNA and YSLEER. The specimen was whole blood. The genes are TRBV4-3 and TRBJ1-1, with TRBD1 matching over 7 bases. The receptor's source is an adult who was a healthcare worker with PCR-confirmed SARS-CoV-2 infection or an uninfected control (not recorded which). The CDR3 spells CASSQDPTDRVKAFF. CDR3 nucleotide sequence: TGCGCCAGCAGCCAAGATCCGACCGACAGGGTTAAAGCTTTCTTT.